The 30 T cell receptor beta chains below come from one sample, sequenced in a study of CD8 T cells in ankylosing spondylitis. MiXCR was run by TCRdb on the 5' RACE reads, yielding one entry per CDR3 protein. The sample includes 150,000 to 200,000 distinct CDR3 sequences, about 9.9% seen only once; the top ten take 25% to 30%. Sequenced material: blood, either unsorted or a sorted T cell fraction (not recorded which). The receptor source for this set is a male donor with ankylosing spondylitis or in good health (not recorded which).

This clonotype was picked up many times. The rearrangement joins TRBV5-1 to TRBJ1-6, with a tentative D call TRBD1 (5 bases). V gave up 4 bases and J gave up 3 bases, with 11 bases separating them. The CDR3 extends over 15 amino acids. The germline V gene encodes CDR1 SGHRS and CDR2 YFSETQ. CDR3 protein: CASSIGTFYNSPLHF. The CDR3 nucleotides are TGCGCCAGCAGCATCGGGACCTTCTATAATTCACCCCTCCACTTT.

At least ten counts were recorded for this clonotype. The chain uses TRBV20-1 and TRBJ2-1, with TRBD2 matching over 7 bases. The CDR3 runs to 15 residues. Germline loops: CDR1 DFQATT, CDR2 SNEGSKA (reference sequence). Trimming removed 8 bases from V and 1 base from J; junction bases left unmatched: 11. The CDR3 DNA sequence: TGCAGTCACCCTGGGGGGGAGTGGTCCTACAATGAGCAGTTCTTC. Translating it yields CSHPGGEWSYNEQFF.

The J gene is TRBJ2-3, the V gene TRBV9; D call uncertain. CDR3 length: 15 amino acids. Germline CDR1 and CDR2: SGDLS and YYNGEE. Between the trimmed V and J ends, which lost 4 bases and 0 bases, there was a span of 12 bases. In nucleotides, the CDR3 is TGTGCCAGCAGCCCTAGACCACAAAGCACAGATACGCAGTATTTT. Translating gives CASSPRPQSTDTQYF.

This clonotype was seen at least ten times. The chain is built from TRBV2 and TRBJ2-1, with 8 positions matching TRBD2. The V gene end was trimmed by 7 bases and the J gene end by 5 bases; junction bases not matched to a gene: 7. Germline V CDR1 and CDR2: SNHLY, FYNNEI. The CDR3 consists of 14 residues. The chain's CDR3 is CASNDGGENNEQFF. Written as DNA, the CDR3 is TGTGCCAGCAATGACGGGGGGGAGAACAATGAGCAGTTCTTC.

The table lists this clonotype with a few counts. The chain employs TRBV20-1 and TRBJ2-3, with 9 bases aligning to TRBD2. Germline CDR1 DFQATT, CDR2 SNEGSKA (reference sequence). This CDR3 spans 15 amino acids. After removal of 8 bases from V and 0 bases from J, the junction contained 9 bases not matched to a gene. Written as DNA, the CDR3 is TGCAGTTCCCCTAGCGGGGTAGCTAGCACAGATACGCAGTATTTT. Protein product: CSSPSGVASTDTQYF.

This clonotype was recorded many times. The rearrangement joins TRBV12-3 or TRBV12-4 to TRBJ1-5; D is ambiguous. CDR3 length equals 14 residues. The V end lost 6 bases, the J end lost 6 bases, and 15 bases lay between the germline ends. The CDR3 spells CASSAQWGGQPQHF. CDR3 nucleotide sequence: TGTGCCAGCAGCGCGCAGTGGGGTGGTCAGCCCCAGCATTTT.

At least ten counts were recorded for this clonotype. The chain carries TRBV27 and TRBJ2-7; TRBD2 is a possible D gene (5 bases). There are 15 residues in the CDR3. Trimming shortened V by 2 bases and J by 1 base, and 12 bases separated the two germline ends. In germline, CDR1 is MNHEY, CDR2 SMNVEV (reference sequence). CDR3 in amino acids: CASSLKREYSYEQYF. The CDR3 DNA reads TGTGCCAGCAGTTTAAAGAGGGAATATTCCTACGAGCAGTACTTC.

In its sample, this clonotype was seen a few times. The CDR3 nucleotides are TGTGCCAGCTCACCACGAGGGAGCGGGGACACTGAAGCTTTCTTT. Amino acid sequence: CASSPRGSGDTEAFF. V is TRBV18 and J is TRBJ1-1, with D uncertain. This CDR3 spans 15 amino acids. V shed 1 base and J shed 3 bases, with 12 bases lying between them. CDR1 KGHSH and CDR2 LQKENI come from the germline V gene.

This clonotype showed up many times. This chain links TRBV10-3 with TRBJ1-1, with D uncertain. This CDR3 is built from 13 residues. The V end lost 8 bases, the J end lost 3 bases, and 13 bases lay between the germline ends. Germline V gene lookup returns CDR1 ENHRY and CDR2 SYGVKD. The CDR3 sequence: CAIGPGMDTEAFF. The CDR3 DNA follows: TGTGCCATCGGGCCGGGGATGGACACTGAAGCTTTCTTT.

The rearrangement links TRBV27 to TRBJ2-2; 8 positions match TRBD1. The CDR3 contains 14 residues. V lost 6 bases, J lost 7 bases, and 7 bases stayed unmatched. Germline CDR1 and CDR2: MNHEY and SMNVEV (reference sequence). CDR3 DNA: TGTGCCAGCAGGACAGGGGATCGGCACGGGGAGCTGTTTTTT. Amino acid sequence: CASRTGDRHGELFF.

The chain employs TRBV5-8 and TRBJ2-5; no definite D call. V was shortened by 4 bases and J by 3 bases, with 13 bases between the two germline ends. This CDR3 contains 14 residues. Germline V gives CDR1 SGHTS, CDR2 YDEGEE. CDR3 sequence: CASSNPGVKETQYF. The CDR3 DNA reads TGTGCCAGCAGCAACCCGGGCGTTAAAGAGACCCAGTACTTC. Looking up the rest from reference TRBV5-8 and TRBJ2-5 gives the full variable domain: EAGVTQSPTHLIKTRGQQATLRCSPISGHTSVYWYQQALGLGLQFLLWYDEGEERNRGNFPPRFSGRQFPNYSSELNVNALELEDSALYLCASSNPGVKETQYFGPGTRLLVL.

The chain couples TRBV6-4 to TRBJ2-5; 10 nucleotides match TRBD2. Germline CDR1 MRHNA, CDR2 SNTAGT. The CDR3 totals 14 residues. After removal of 6 bases from V and 6 bases from J, the junction contained 7 bases not matched to a gene. This CDR3 reads CASRPPGLAKTQYF. The CDR3 region has the DNA TGTGCCAGCAGGCCGCCGGGACTAGCGAAGACCCAGTACTTC.

This clonotype was found a few times. This rearrangement joins TRBV20-1 to TRBJ2-1; D is tentatively TRBD1 or TRBD2 (5 bases each). The CDR3 totals 14 residues. CDR1 is DFQATT and CDR2 is SNEGSKA in the germline V gene (reference sequence). Trimming shortened V by 3 bases and J by 5 bases, and 14 bases separated the two germline ends. The CDR3 protein is CSARGETKDNEQFF. The CDR3 nucleotides read TGCAGTGCTAGGGGGGAGACGAAGGACAATGAGCAGTTCTTC.

There are many counts of this clonotype. CDR3 protein: CASSYSKRGPQNEQFF. The CDR3 DNA is TGTGCCAGCAGTTACTCGAAGAGGGGGCCTCAGAATGAGCAGTTCTTC. The rearrangement uses TRBV6-5 and TRBJ2-1; TRBD1 matches at 7 bases. V was clipped by 0 bases and J by 7 bases; unmatched bases: 9. Germline V gives CDR1 MNHEY, CDR2 SVGAGI. The CDR3 has 16 residues.

This clonotype has ten or more counts. The gene calls are TRBV5-1 and TRBJ2-7, with D possibly matching TRBD1 (6 bases). Trimming cost V 0 bases and J 5 bases, with 9 bases left between them. In germline, CDR1 is SGHRS, CDR2 YFSETQ. This CDR3 contains 13 residues. For the CDR3, the DNA is TGCGCCAGCAGCTTGGGTCAGGGGAACGAGCAGTACTTC. Its translation: CASSLGQGNEQYF. The whole variable domain, remainder taken from reference TRBV5-1 and TRBJ2-7, is KAGVTQTPRYLIKTRGQQVTLSCSPISGHRSVSWYQQTPGQGLQFLFEYFSETQRNKGNFPGRFSGRQFSNSRSEMNVSTLELGDSALYLCASSLGQGNEQYFGPGTRLTVT.

This clonotype was counted at least ten times. The genes are TRBV7-9 and TRBJ1-4; TRBD1 agrees at 7 bases. Germline CDR1 and CDR2: SEHNR and FQNEAQ (reference sequence). This CDR3 spans 15 amino acids. Unmatched junction bases numbered 11, after V lost 5 bases and J lost 8 bases. For the CDR3, the DNA is TGTGCCAGCAGCGAGATCCAGGGGGTGGAGGAAAAACTGTTTTTT. Translation gives CASSEIQGVEEKLFF. Complete variable domain (other parts from reference TRBV7-9 and TRBJ1-4): DTGVSQNPRHKITKRGQNVTFRCDPISEHNRLYWYRQTLGQGPEFLTYFQNEAQLEKSRLLSDRFSAERPKGSFSTLEIQRTEQGDSAMYLCASSEIQGVEEKLFFGSGTQLSVL.

This clonotype appeared many times. The V gene is TRBV20-1, the J gene TRBJ1-6; 7 bases map to TRBD1. Trimming removed 5 bases from V and 8 bases from J; junction bases left unmatched: 9. CDR1 and CDR2 from the germline V gene are DFQATT and SNEGSKA (reference sequence). The CDR3 loop spans 14 amino acids. CDR3 residues: CSAPDRVQDSPLHF. In DNA form, the CDR3 reads TGCAGTGCTCCAGACAGGGTTCAGGATTCACCCCTCCACTTT.

Notes on this clonotype: A read error is possible here, since a much larger clone lies one base away. This rearrangement joins TRBV20-1 to TRBJ2-7, with 8 bases matching TRBD2. This CDR3 contains 13 residues. V lost 6 bases, J lost 3 bases, and 7 bases stayed unmatched. Germline CDR1 is DFQATT and CDR2 is SNEGSKA (reference sequence). The CDR3 coding sequence is TGCAGTGCGGGGGGACTAGGGAGCTACGAGCAGTACTTC. Its protein product is CSAGGLGSYEQYF.

This clonotype was recorded many times. The rearrangement uses TRBV6-1 and TRBJ2-7; no definite D call. Trimming took off 5 bases at V and 0 bases at J, with 8 bases between the two ends. The CDR3 runs 13 residues. Germline V gene sequence: CDR1 MNHNS, CDR2 SASEGT. The CDR3 coding sequence is TGTGCCAGCAGTCTTCAGCTCTCCTACGAGCAGTACTTC. Translating gives CASSLQLSYEQYF.

This clonotype came up many times. One end of the junction does not line up with germline, which may come from a read error. The chain joins TRBV29-1 to TRBJ1-6, with 7 bases aligning to TRBD1. Looked up from germline, CDR1 is SQVTM and CDR2 is ANQGSEA. The CDR3 has 12 amino acids. DNA for the CDR3: TGCAGCGTCCCAAGGAGTGGACAGGAAAGGGTCTTT. Translation gives CSVPRSGQERVF. The variable domain in full, completed from reference TRBV29-1 and TRBJ1-6, reads SAVISQKPSRDICQRGTSLTIQCQVDSQVTMMFWYRQQPGQSLTLIATANQGSEATYESGFVIDKFPISRPNLTFSTLTVSNMSPEDSSIYLCSVPRSGQERVFGNGTRLTVT.

There are a few counts of this clonotype. The V gene is TRBV24-1, the J gene TRBJ2-7, with D perhaps assigned TRBD1 or TRBD2 (5 bases each). This CDR3 has 15 residues. Germline V lookup: CDR1 KGHDR, CDR2 SFDVKD. V lost 4 bases to trimming and J lost 2 bases, with 14 bases between them. DNA of the CDR3: TGTGCCACCAGTGAAACCGGGACCGCAACCTACGAGCAGTACTTC. Its translation: CATSETGTATYEQYF.

The J gene is TRBJ1-6, the V gene TRBV12-3 or TRBV12-4; D unclear. The CDR3 extends over 14 amino acids. Trimming stripped 6 bases from V and 0 bases from J, with 6 bases between. The CDR3 sequence is CASRIVSYNSPLHF. The CDR3 nucleotides are TGTGCCAGCAGAATAGTCTCCTATAATTCACCCCTCCACTTT.

This clonotype has ten or more counts. The rearrangement uses TRBV6-4 and TRBJ2-5, with D possibly matching TRBD2 (6 bases). Trimming took 9 bases from V and 3 from J, leaving 17 bases between them. This CDR3 region has 14 residues. Per the germline V gene, CDR1 is MRHNA and CDR2 is SNTAGT. CDR3: CASTRWRGKETQYF. CDR3 nucleotides: TGTGCCAGTACTCGTTGGCGGGGAAAAGAGACCCAGTACTTC.

The V and J genes are TRBV27 and TRBJ2-2; TRBD1 might be the D (6 bases). The CDR3 sequence is 15 residues long. Germline V gene sequence: CDR1 MNHEY, CDR2 SMNVEV (reference sequence). Deletions cut 0 bases from V and 6 bases from J, with 11 bases between. The CDR3 sequence is CASSLSPRGAGELFF. The CDR3 region has the DNA TGTGCCAGCAGTTTATCGCCCAGGGGAGCCGGGGAGCTGTTTTTT.

This clonotype was counted at least ten times. The chain has TRBV5-1 and TRBJ2-3; 11 bases align to TRBD2. Trimming cost V 4 bases and J 1 base; bases outside gene matches: 5. The germline CDR1 and CDR2 sequences are SGHRS and YFSETQ. This CDR3 has 16 residues. As DNA, the CDR3 is TGCGCCAGCAGCGTAGTACTAGCGGGGGGCACAGATACGCAGTATTTT. As protein: CASSVVLAGGTDTQYF.

This clonotype was found many times. This chain uses TRBV3-1 with TRBJ1-5; 8 bases align to TRBD1. CDR3 length: 15 residues. Germline values: CDR1 LGHDT, CDR2 YNNKEL (reference sequence). V lost 1 base, J lost 4 bases, and 3 bases stayed unmatched. Here the CDR3 reads CASSQGTGGNQPQHF. The CDR3 DNA is TGTGCCAGCAGCCAAGGAACAGGGGGGAATCAGCCCCAGCATTTT.

This clonotype has just a few counts. This chain connects TRBV5-6 to TRBJ2-5; D is tentatively TRBD1 or TRBD2 (6 bases each). The CDR3 is made up of 15 amino acids. Germline CDR1 reads SGHDT; CDR2 reads YYEEEE. Trimming removed 2 bases at V and 3 bases at J, with 14 bases between. The CDR3 loop is CASSFPEGEEETQYF. As DNA, the CDR3 is TGTGCCAGCAGCTTCCCGGAGGGGGAGGAAGAGACCCAGTACTTC.

The chain recombines TRBV11-2 with TRBJ1-2; maybe TRBD1 (6 bases). Between the trimmed V and J ends, which lost 5 bases and 4 bases, there was a span of 17 bases. The CDR3 loop spans 15 amino acids. Germline assignment: CDR1 SGHAT and CDR2 FQNNGV. In DNA, the CDR3 is TGTGCCAGCAGCAAGAACCACAGGGTTTCCTATGGCTACACCTTC. Protein product: CASSKNHRVSYGYTF.

The table lists this clonotype with many counts. This sequence joins TRBV5-1 and TRBJ2-7, with D unresolved. Per the germline V gene, CDR1 is SGHRS and CDR2 is YFSETQ. The ends were cut back, 1 base at V and 3 bases at J, with 8 bases in the middle. There are 13 residues in the CDR3. CDR3 sequence: CASSLFVNYEQYF. The CDR3 DNA reads as TGCGCCAGCAGCTTGTTCGTTAACTACGAGCAGTACTTC.

The chain has TRBV25-1 and TRBJ1-4; perhaps TRBD1 as D (5 bases). Looked up from germline, CDR1 is MGHDK and CDR2 is SYGVNS. Deletions cut 3 bases from V and 8 bases from J, with 16 bases between. This CDR3 has 15 amino acids. CDR3 amino acids: CASSDMEGVGEKLFF. CDR3 bases: TGTGCCAGCAGTGATATGGAAGGGGTTGGCGAAAAACTGTTTTTT.